This is a list of T cell receptor beta chains from one sample in a study of cytomegalovirus exposure and HLA in healthy donors. Produced via immunoSEQ multiplex PCR; TCRdb's table is partial and in-frame only. The table lists under 200,000 clones, almost 85% of them singletons. Input material: PBMCs. The receptors stem from a woman between 45 and 60 years old in good health and CMV-seronegative. Each CDR3 is given with its conserved first and last residue. The D gene is left open where the match is weak. Size tells how often a clone was seen (once, few, many) or the class of an expanded clone, and some rows leave it out.

V gene: TRBV5-1
J gene: TRBJ2-7
clone size: .
D gene: .
CDR3 protein: CASSLAGAAGEQYF
CDR3 DNA: TGCGCCAGCAGCTTGGCGGGTGCCGCGGGTGAGCAGTACTTC

V gene: TRBV7-2
J gene: TRBJ1-1
clone size: .
D gene: TRBD1
CDR3 protein: CASSWTGDTEAFF
CDR3 DNA: TGTGCCAGCAGCTGGACAGGGGACACTGAAGCTTTCTTT

V gene: TRBV7-6
J gene: TRBJ2-2
clone size: .
D gene: TRBD2
CDR3 protein: CASSLTPISGSRTGELFF
CDR3 DNA: TGTGCCAGCAGCTTAACCCCCATTAGCGGGAGTCGGACCGGGGAGCTGTTTTTT

V gene: TRBV4-1
J gene: TRBJ2-1
clone size: .
D gene: TRBD2
CDR3 protein: CASSQVHSGRGNEQFF
CDR3 DNA: TGCGCCAGCAGCCAAGTGCATAGCGGGAGAGGCAATGAGCAGTTCTTC

V gene: TRBV27
J gene: TRBJ2-7
clone size: .
D gene: TRBD1
CDR3 protein: CASRIPGQTYEQHF
CDR3 DNA: TGTGCCAGCAGAATACCGGGACAGACCTACGAGCAGCACTTC

V gene: TRBV5-6
J gene: TRBJ1-4
clone size: few
D gene: .
CDR3 protein: CASGPTGDEKLFF
CDR3 DNA: TGTGCCAGCGGCCCGACGGGGGACGAAAAACTGTTTTTT

V gene: TRBV7-8
J gene: TRBJ1-1
clone size: .
D gene: TRBD1
CDR3 protein: CASSLDRGYTEAFF
CDR3 DNA: TGTGCCAGCAGCTTAGACAGGGGGTACACTGAAGCTTTCTTT

V gene: TRBV7-2
J gene: TRBJ1-1
clone size: once
D gene: .
CDR3 protein: CASRIKGPDTEAFF
CDR3 DNA: TGTGCCAGCAGGATTAAGGGGCCGGACACTGAAGCTTTCTTT

V gene: TRBV2
J gene: TRBJ2-4
clone size: .
D gene: .
CDR3 protein: CASERVLAKNIQYF
CDR3 DNA: TGTGCCAGCGAACGCGTACTAGCCAAAAACATTCAGTACTTC

V gene: TRBV5-1
J gene: TRBJ2-7
clone size: .
D gene: .
CDR3 protein: CASSIGGEQYF
CDR3 DNA: TGCGCCAGCAGCATTGGGGGCGAGCAGTACTTC

V gene: TRBV18
J gene: TRBJ2-7
clone size: few
D gene: TRBD1
CDR3 protein: CASSPNPGQGYEQYF
CDR3 DNA: TGTGCCAGCTCACCAAATCCGGGACAGGGGTACGAGCAGTACTTC

V gene: TRBV7-6
J gene: TRBJ2-7
clone size: once
D gene: TRBD1
CDR3 protein: CASSQSLGQGHYEQYF
CDR3 DNA: TGTGCCAGCAGCCAGTCCCTGGGACAGGGCCACTACGAGCAGTACTTC

V gene: TRBV5-6
J gene: TRBJ2-7
clone size: .
D gene: TRBD1
CDR3 protein: CASSLDTGDLGYEQYF
CDR3 DNA: TGTGCCAGCAGCTTGGATACAGGGGACCTTGGCTACGAGCAGTACTTC

V gene: TRBV28
J gene: TRBJ2-3
clone size: .
D gene: .
CDR3 protein: CASSFSPSTDTQYF
CDR3 DNA: TGTGCCAGCAGTTTCTCTCCTAGCACAGATACGCAGTATTTT

V gene: TRBV29-1
J gene: TRBJ2-7
clone size: .
D gene: .
CDR3 protein: CSVLGHQHSSYEQYF
CDR3 DNA: TGCAGCGTTTTGGGACACCAACACTCTTCCTACGAGCAGTACTTC

V gene: TRBV19
J gene: TRBJ1-4
clone size: .
D gene: .
CDR3 protein: CASSIRLFNEKLFF
CDR3 DNA: TGTGCCAGTAGTATCCGACTGTTTAATGAAAAACTGTTTTTT

V gene: TRBV4-1
J gene: TRBJ2-2
clone size: .
D gene: TRBD2
CDR3 protein: CASSVLAGGGTGELFF
CDR3 DNA: TGCGCCAGCAGCGTCCTAGCGGGAGGTGGTACCGGGGAGCTGTTTTTT

V gene: TRBV9
J gene: TRBJ1-1
clone size: few
D gene: TRBD1
CDR3 protein: CASSYRGMNTEAFF
CDR3 DNA: TGTGCCAGCAGTTACAGGGGGATGAACACTGAAGCTTTCTTT

V gene: TRBV7-9
J gene: TRBJ1-4
clone size: .
D gene: .
CDR3 protein: CASSLDRGQGNEKLFF
CDR3 DNA: TGTGCCAGCAGCTTAGATCGTGGCCAGGGTAATGAAAAACTGTTTTTT

V gene: TRBV28
J gene: TRBJ1-5
clone size: .
D gene: .
CDR3 protein: CASSPSGEGFGQPQHF
CDR3 DNA: TGTGCCAGCAGTCCCTCGGGAGAGGGGTTCGGTCAGCCCCAGCATTTT

V gene: TRBV18
J gene: TRBJ2-5
clone size: .
D gene: .
CDR3 protein: CASSSLGGQETQYF
CDR3 DNA: TGTGCCAGCTCCTCCCTAGGGGGCCAAGAGACCCAGTACTTC

V gene: TRBV28
J gene: TRBJ1-1
clone size: .
D gene: .
CDR3 protein: CASSFQDTLGRMGTEAFF
CDR3 DNA: TGTGCCAGCAGTTTCCAGGACACTCTTGGCCGCATGGGCACTGAAGCTTTCTTT

V gene: TRBV28
J gene: TRBJ2-7
clone size: .
D gene: .
CDR3 protein: CASTSPGQGGPSLKYEQYF
CDR3 DNA: TGTGCCAGCACGAGTCCGGGGCAGGGAGGACCTTCTTTAAAGTACGAGCAGTACTTC